This entry concerns a single TCR beta chain. Here immunoSEQ multiplex PCR was the method, and the copy in TCRdb shows in-frame clones only, minus some. The repertoire holds 100,000 to 150,000 clones, roughly 90% seen once, with about 1.1% in the top ten. The sample belongs to a study of T cell responses to AZD1222 COVID-19 vaccine. The germline CDR1 and CDR2 sequences are SGDLS and YYNGEE. The V segment lost 3 bases and the J segment 7 bases; nucleotides outside the gene matches: 5. The CDR3 has 14 amino acids. This chain links TRBV9 with TRBJ2-1; 9 nucleotides match TRBD1. The clonotype originates from an adult in good health. Sequencing was performed on peripheral blood, taken on day 0 of AZD1222 vaccination. CDR3 region: CASSGGQGRNEQFF. CDR3 sequence (DNA): TGTGCCAGCAGCGGTGGACAGGGGCGGAATGAGCAGTTCTTC.